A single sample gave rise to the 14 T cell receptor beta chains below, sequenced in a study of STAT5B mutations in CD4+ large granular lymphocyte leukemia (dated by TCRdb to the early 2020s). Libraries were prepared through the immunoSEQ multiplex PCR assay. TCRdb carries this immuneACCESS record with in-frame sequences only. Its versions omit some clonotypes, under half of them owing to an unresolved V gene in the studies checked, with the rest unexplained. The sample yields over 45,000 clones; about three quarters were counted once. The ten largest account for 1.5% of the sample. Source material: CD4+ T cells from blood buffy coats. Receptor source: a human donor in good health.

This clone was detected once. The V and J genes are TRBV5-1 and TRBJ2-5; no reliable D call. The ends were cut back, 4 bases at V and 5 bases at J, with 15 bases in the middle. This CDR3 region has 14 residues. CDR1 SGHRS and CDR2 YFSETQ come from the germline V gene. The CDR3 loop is CASSPAPPQETQYF. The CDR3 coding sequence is TGCGCCAGCAGCCCCGCGCCACCCCAGGAGACCCAGTACTTC.

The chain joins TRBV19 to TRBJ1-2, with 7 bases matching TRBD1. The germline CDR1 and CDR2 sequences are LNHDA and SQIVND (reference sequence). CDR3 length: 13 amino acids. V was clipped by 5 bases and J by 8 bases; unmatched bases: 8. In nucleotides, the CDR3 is TGTGCCAGTAGTGACCGGGACAGTCGGGGCTACACCTTC. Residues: CASSDRDSRGYTF.

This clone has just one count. The CDR3 reads CASGVSTDTQYF. The CDR3 DNA is TGTGCCAGCGGGGTTTCCACAGATACGCAGTATTTT. The gene calls are TRBV2 and TRBJ2-3; D remains ambiguous. V dropped 8 bases and J dropped 2 bases, with 8 bases sitting between them. The CDR3 sequence is 12 residues long. Germline V gives CDR1 SNHLY, CDR2 FYNNEI. Full variable domain (outside the CDR3, taken from reference TRBV2 and TRBJ2-3): EPEVTQTPSHQVTQMGQEVILRCVPISNHLYFYWYRQILGQKVEFLVSFYNNEISEKSEIFDDQFSVERPDGSNFTLKIRSTKLEDSAMYFCASGVSTDTQYFGPGTRLTVL.

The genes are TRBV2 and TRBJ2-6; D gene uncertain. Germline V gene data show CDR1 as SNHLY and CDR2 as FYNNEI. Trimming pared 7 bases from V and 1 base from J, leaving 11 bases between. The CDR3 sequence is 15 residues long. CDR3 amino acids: CASKSEVSGANVLTF. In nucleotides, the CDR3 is TGTGCCAGCAAGTCGGAAGTTTCTGGGGCCAACGTCCTGACTTTC.

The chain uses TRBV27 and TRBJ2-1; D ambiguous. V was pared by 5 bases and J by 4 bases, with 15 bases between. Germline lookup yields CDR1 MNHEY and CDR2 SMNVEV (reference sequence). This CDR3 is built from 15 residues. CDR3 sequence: CASSQSGLQYNEQFF. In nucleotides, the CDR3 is TGTGCCAGCAGTCAATCGGGCCTTCAGTACAATGAGCAGTTCTTC.

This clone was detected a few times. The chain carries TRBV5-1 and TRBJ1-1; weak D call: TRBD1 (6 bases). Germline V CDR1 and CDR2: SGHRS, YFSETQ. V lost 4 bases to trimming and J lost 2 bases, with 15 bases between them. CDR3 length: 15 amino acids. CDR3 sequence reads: CASSRGYRENTEAFF. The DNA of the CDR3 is TGCGCCAGCAGCAGAGGATACAGGGAAAACACTGAAGCTTTCTTT.

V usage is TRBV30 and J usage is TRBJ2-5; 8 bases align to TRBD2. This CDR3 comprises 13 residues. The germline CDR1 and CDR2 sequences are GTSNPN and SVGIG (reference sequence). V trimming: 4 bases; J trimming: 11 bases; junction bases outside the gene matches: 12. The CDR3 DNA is TGTGCCTGGACTCCCGGGGGGGCCACCCGTCAGTACTTC. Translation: CAWTPGGATRQYF.

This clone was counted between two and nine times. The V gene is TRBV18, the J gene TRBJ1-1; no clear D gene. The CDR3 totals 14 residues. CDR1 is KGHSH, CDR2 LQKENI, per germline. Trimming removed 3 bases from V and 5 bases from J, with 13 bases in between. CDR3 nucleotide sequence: TGTGCCAGCTCACCTTTCAGGCTCTATACTGAAGCTTTCTTT. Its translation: CASSPFRLYTEAFF.

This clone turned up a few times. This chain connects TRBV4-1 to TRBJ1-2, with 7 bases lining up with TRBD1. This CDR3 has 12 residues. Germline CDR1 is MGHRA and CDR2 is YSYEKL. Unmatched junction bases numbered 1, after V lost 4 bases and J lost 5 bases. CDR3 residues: CASSRDSYGYTF. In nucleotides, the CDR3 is TGCGCCAGCAGCCGGGACAGTTATGGCTACACCTTC.

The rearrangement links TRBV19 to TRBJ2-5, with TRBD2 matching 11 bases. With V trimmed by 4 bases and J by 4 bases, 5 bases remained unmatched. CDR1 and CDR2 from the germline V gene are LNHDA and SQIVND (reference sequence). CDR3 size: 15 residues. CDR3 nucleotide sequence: TGTGCCAGTAGTAGCACTAGCGGGGGACGAGAGACCCAGTACTTC. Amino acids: CASSSTSGGRETQYF.

CDR3 residues: CASSSSGLVGDTQYF. In DNA form, the CDR3 reads TGTGCCAGCAGTTCCTCGGGACTAGTTGGAGATACGCAGTATTTT. The J gene is TRBJ2-3, the V gene TRBV28; TRBD2 matches at 8 bases. Trimming cost V 4 bases and J 5 bases; bases outside gene matches: 8. The CDR3 is 15 residues long. Germline CDR1 reads MDHEN; CDR2 reads SYDVKM.

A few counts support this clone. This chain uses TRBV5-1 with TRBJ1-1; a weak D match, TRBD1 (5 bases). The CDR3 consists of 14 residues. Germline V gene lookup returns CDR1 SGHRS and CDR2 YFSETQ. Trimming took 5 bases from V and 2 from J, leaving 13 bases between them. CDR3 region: CASRPGPVNTEAFF. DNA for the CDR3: TGCGCCAGCAGGCCGGGACCGGTAAACACTGAAGCTTTCTTT.

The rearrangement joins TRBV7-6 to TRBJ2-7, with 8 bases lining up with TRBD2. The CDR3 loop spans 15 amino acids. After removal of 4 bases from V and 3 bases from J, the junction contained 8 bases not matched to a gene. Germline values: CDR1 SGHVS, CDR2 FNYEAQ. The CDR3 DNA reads TGTGCCAGCAGCTATGACAGCGGGGGTTACTACGAGCAGTACTTC. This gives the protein CASSYDSGGYYEQYF.

CDR3 DNA sequence: TGTGCCAGCAGTTACACAGGGCGTAACATTCAGTACTTC. Encoded protein: CASSYTGRNIQYF. The chain uses TRBV28 and TRBJ2-4; a possible D gene is TRBD1 (6 bases). From germline, CDR1 is MDHEN and CDR2 SYDVKM. This CDR3 has 13 amino acids. Trimming shortened V by 4 bases and J by 7 bases, and 11 bases separated the two germline ends.